The T cell receptor (beta chain) under discussion was sequenced for a study of response to subunit inactivated influenza vaccine. Study observations and caveats: Each seasonal influenza vaccination recruits few new T cells, the authors suggested.

This clonotype occurred a few times. Its target is not known. TCRdb itself ran the RT-PCR reads through MiXCR, one entry per CDR3 protein. Here the sample spans about 540,000 distinct CDR3 sequences, around a quarter being singletons. The CDR3 covers 19 residues. After removal of 0 bases from V and 4 bases from J, the junction contained 10 bases not matched to a gene. Germline loops: CDR1 DFQATT, CDR2 SNEGSKA (reference sequence). The same data also went into a second study, on T cells expressing NK-cell markers. In that study: What made the TCR beta cDNA was 5'RACE template switching with UMIs. Restricting sorting to alpha-beta TCR T cells was achieved in several experiments by an anti-gamma-delta TCR antibody. The contribution of dominant NKG2C+ clonotypes to CD8+ T cells in about 6 donors was 1.0-7.0%.

The source material was CD4+ T cells sorted from PBMCs, sampled 11 to 12 days after vaccination. The chain carries TRBV20-1 and TRBJ2-1; 15 nucleotides line up with TRBD2. The receptor was derived from a man in his forties or fifties who received an inactivated influenza vaccine. CDR3 in amino acids: CSARDISGLAGGRYNEQFF. As DNA, the CDR3 is TGCAGTGCTAGAGATATTTCGGGACTAGCGGGAGGAAGGTACAATGAGCAGTTCTTC.